Following are 15 T cell receptor beta chains from one sample sequenced in a study of blood T cell repertoires in COVID-19. Sequencing used immunoSEQ multiplex PCR; TCRdb keeps in-frame clones, though not all of them. Of about 250,000 clones detected, more than 70% appear once; the ten largest clones hold 2% to 2.5%. What was sequenced was peripheral blood. These receptors all come from a woman in her 40s who had recovered from COVID-19.

V and J are TRBV7-9 and TRBJ2-7, with 7 bases lining up with TRBD1. The junction had 7 bases not matched to a gene; V was cut back by 4 bases and J by 7 bases. This CDR3 comprises 13 residues. Germline V gene data show CDR1 as SEHNR and CDR2 as FQNEAQ (reference sequence). CDR3 in DNA: TGTGCCAGCAGCTACACAGGGGTTGGTGAGCAGTACTTC. It codes for CASSYTGVGEQYF.

The chain joins TRBV7-2 to TRBJ1-2; D remains unclear. Germline CDR1 reads SGHTA; CDR2 reads FQGNSA. V lost 2 bases and J lost 4, with 17 bases in between. There are 16 residues in the CDR3. The CDR3 DNA reads TGTGCCAGCAGCTTAACCCCAGGTAGTGATAGCTATGGCTACACCTTC. Protein product: CASSLTPGSDSYGYTF.

The CDR3 is CASTTRGTSSYEQYF. CDR3 in DNA: TGTGCCAGCACTACCCGCGGGACTAGCTCCTACGAGCAGTACTTC. The chain carries TRBV7-2 and TRBJ2-7; TRBD2 agrees at 8 bases. J was trimmed by 0 bases and V by 7 bases; bases with no gene match: 8. The CDR3 has 15 amino acids. The germline V gene has CDR1 SGHTA and CDR2 FQGNSA.

As for this clone: Other DNA sequences within the sample encode an identical CDR3. The DNA for the CDR3 is TGCGCCAGCAGCCAGGGGACAGGGGTGAACTATGGCTACACCTTC. This encodes CASSQGTGVNYGYTF. The genes are TRBV4-3 and TRBJ1-2; 10 bases align to TRBD1. Per germline, CDR1 LGHNA and CDR2 YSLEER. The CDR3 consists of 15 residues. The trim removed 3 bases at V and 2 bases at J, leaving 3 bases unmatched.

The rearrangement uses TRBV19 and TRBJ2-2; D perhaps matches TRBD1 (5 bases). Trimming stripped 11 bases from V and 1 base from J, with 14 bases between. The V gene's germline CDR1 is LNHDA and CDR2 SQIVND (reference sequence). This CDR3 comprises 14 residues. CDR3 amino acids: CAAAGQMNTGELFF. DNA for the CDR3: TGTGCCGCCGCAGGGCAGATGAACACCGGGGAGCTGTTTTTT.

The chain carries TRBV6-5 and TRBJ2-7; TRBD1 is a possible D gene (6 bases). Germline V gene sequence: CDR1 MNHEY, CDR2 SVGAGI. The V end was cut by 11 bases, the J end by 3 bases, with 23 bases between. CDR3 length equals 15 residues. The chain's CDR3 is CAQARVDRWGYEQYF. The CDR3 region has the DNA TGTGCCCAAGCAAGGGTCGACAGGTGGGGCTACGAGCAGTACTTC.

The count of this clone is one. The CDR3 bases are TGTGCCAGCTCCCAGGGCATCCAAGAGACCCAGTACTTC. This codes for CASSQGIQETQYF. The rearrangement joins TRBV9 to TRBJ2-5, with a weak D call TRBD1 (5 bases). The V end lost 7 bases, the J end lost 1 base, and 11 bases lay between the germline ends. There are 13 residues in the CDR3. The V gene's germline CDR1 is SGDLS and CDR2 YYNGEE. The full variable domain, with the rest looked up from reference TRBV9 and TRBJ2-5, is DSGVTQTPKHLITATGQRVTLRCSPRSGDLSVYWYQQSLDQGLQFLIQYYNGEERAKGNILERFSAQQFPDLHSELNLSSLELGDSALYFCASSQGIQETQYFGPGTRLLVL.

CDR3 residues: CASSQVLAGISTDTQYF. The CDR3 region has the DNA TGCGCCAGCAGCCAAGTACTAGCGGGGATTAGCACAGATACGCAGTATTTT. This chain uses TRBV4-1 with TRBJ2-3; 10 bases match TRBD2. The J segment lost 0 bases and the V segment lost 1 base, leaving 4 bases of the junction unmatched. Germline CDR1 MGHRA, CDR2 YSYEKL. The CDR3 length is 17 residues.

The chain is built from TRBV3-1 (or the pseudogene TRBV3-2) and TRBJ2-7, with 10 bases that match TRBD2. The germline CDR1 and CDR2 sequences are LGHDT and YNNKEL (reference sequence). J gave up 6 bases and V 0 bases, and 5 bases lay outside the gene matches. The CDR3 loop spans 15 amino acids. The CDR3 DNA sequence: TGTGCCAGCAGCCAAGAGGTCGCTAGCGGGGGCGAGCAGTACTTC. Residues: CASSQEVASGGEQYF.

The chain carries TRBV5-5 and TRBJ2-7; D perhaps matches TRBD1 (6 bases). Deletions cut 1 base from V and 6 bases from J, with 17 bases between. The CDR3 extends over 15 amino acids. In germline, CDR1 is SGHKS, CDR2 YYEKEE (reference sequence). CDR3 in amino acids: CASSLLNRDQIEQYF. The CDR3 DNA follows: TGTGCCAGCAGCTTGCTAAACAGGGACCAGATCGAGCAGTACTTC.

In the case of this clone: Other DNA sequences in the same sample also yield this CDR3. The chain carries TRBV7-2 and TRBJ2-3; possibly TRBD1 for D (5 bases). Germline values: CDR1 SGHTA, CDR2 FQGNSA. The V end lost 5 bases, the J end lost 2 bases, and 14 bases lay between the germline ends. CDR3 length: 15 amino acids. CDR3 region: CASSPRQGFTDTQYF. The CDR3 nucleotides are TGTGCCAGCAGCCCTCGCCAGGGCTTCACAGATACGCAGTATTTT.

The rearrangement links TRBV7-2 to TRBJ2-5, with 10 bases matching TRBD1. This CDR3 is 14 amino acids long. Per the germline V gene, CDR1 is SGHTA and CDR2 is FQGNSA. V gave up 5 bases and J gave up 3 bases; unmatched junction bases: 3. CDR3 sequence: CASSLTGGEETQYF. CDR3 bases: TGTGCCAGCAGCCTGACAGGGGGCGAAGAGACCCAGTACTTC.

The rearrangement uses TRBV18 and TRBJ2-7; a weak D match, TRBD1 (5 bases). The CDR3 extends over 12 amino acids. Germline V gives CDR1 KGHSH, CDR2 LQKENI. V lost 6 bases, J lost 4 bases, and 10 bases lay in between. Here the CDR3 DNA reads TGTGCCAGCTCCGCGACAGCATACGAGCAGTACTTC. Its protein is CASSATAYEQYF.

The chain has TRBV6-6 and TRBJ2-2; the match to TRBD1 covers 8 bases. J lost 8 bases, V lost 8 bases, and 16 bases had no gene match. This CDR3 region has 16 residues. Germline values: CDR1 MNHNY, CDR2 SVGAGI (reference sequence). The CDR3 here is CASFYPRQGMGGELFF. The DNA of the CDR3 is TGTGCCAGCTTCTATCCCAGACAGGGGATGGGGGGGGAGCTGTTTTTT.

The rearrangement uses TRBV6-5 and TRBJ2-7; 11 nucleotides agree with TRBD1. The CDR3 is 15 amino acids. Trimming cost V 0 bases and J 3 bases; bases outside gene matches: 1. Germline V CDR1 and CDR2: MNHEY, SVGAGI. The CDR3 bases are TGTGCCAGCAGTTACTCCGGGACAGGGGGCTACGAGCAGTACTTC. Its translation: CASSYSGTGGYEQYF.